This T cell receptor beta chain derives from a study of shared clonotypes between healthy human individuals (dated by TCRdb to 2020 to 2021). About the full investigation: Three men and a couple of women, aged 18 to 49 years, made up the cohort. For each donor, three plates each were used for CD4 naive and CD4 memory, two plates were used for CD8 naive, and one plate was used for CD8 memory. To estimate repertoire size and how much clonotypes are shared between individuals, the study performed deep sequencing of blood TCR repertoires from a handful of healthy adults. Between about 0.8 and 9 billion PBMCs per donor were obtained by leukapheresis. Libraries were prepared and TCR repertoires were sequenced by different laboratories using diverse techniques, in order to increase sequencing depth and limit assay-specific biases. Results the study describes overall, beyond this receptor: Compared with non-shared clonotypes, the clonotypes found in all four sorted-subset donors had higher generation probabilities. Larger estimated clonotype richness was generally found for naive subsets than for memory subsets. The genetic and exposure-history diversity represented was limited by the small number of donors. Across a handful of donors, about 5% of naive CD4, roughly 3.3% of naive CD8, 2.3% of memory CD4, and approximately 0.42% of memory CD8 clonotypes were shared. Incomplete sequencing was indicated by rarefaction of sorted-subset datasets, despite the large sequencing depth. Based on pairwise subsampling, the degree of clonotype sharing among donors was expected to be affected by sequencing depth. Sampling was restricted to blood, and TCR repertoires in tissue are likely to differ from TCR repertoires in blood.

The CDR3 holds 14 amino acids from the cysteine to the phenylalanine. Just CDR3 DNA is preserved here, 42 bases in frame from base 1. Germline trimming: 2 bases from V, 4 bases from J; junction bases outside gene matches: 3. The germline V gene (reference sequence) gives CDR1 as LNHNV and CDR2 as YYDKDF. CD8 naive samples were obtained by positive selection for CCR7 among CD45RO-negative cells, yielding a CD45RA+CCR7+ population from which TemRA cells were excluded. Donors were healthy HIV-negative adults with no recently reported acute infections or vaccinations. Every donor was a Caucasian adult residing in Nashville, Tennessee, USA. After blood collection by leukapheresis, PBMCs were isolated using Ficoll-Histopaque density gradient centrifugation and then cryopreserved in the vapor phase of liquid nitrogen. Analytical flow cytometry was used to check the purity and quantity of each magnetically sorted T cell population. From each sorted fraction, genomic DNA was isolated and quantified by UV absorbance on a Nanodrop 2000c.

As for this clone: The antigen this receptor binds is unknown. Per-base qualities were not stored, and no clone one base away is much larger. This CDR3 is also generated by other DNA sequences in the sample.

Using the deep immunoSEQ assay, TCR CDR3 regions were amplified from genomic DNA by multiplex PCR. For each cell subset, the extracted genomic DNA was distributed evenly across all wells of several immunoSEQ 96-well plates, and each plate served as one replicate. For sorted subsets, each replicate PCR was loaded with 200 to 250 ng genomic DNA, equivalent to approximately 33,000 T cell genomes. Purified libraries were measured with a Qubit 3.0 fluorometer, size-checked on a Bioanalyzer 2100, and measured again with the KAPA Library Quantification kit. A separate single-read 150-cycle Illumina NextSeq 550 flow cell was used to sequence each immunoSEQ 96-well plate. The source study handled its data this way. Because the immunoSEQ output held only junctional sequences and lacked quality scores, the filtering could not match the filtering applied to full-length reads. Sequences were annotated with PyIR, a Python wrapper for IgBLAST v1.9, using IMGT germline references to assign V/J genes and CDR3. Any read was removed if the V/J assignment was weak (E-value above 1e-6), the CDR3 was missing, or the read contained stop codons, out-of-frame junctions, or ambiguous translated residues. V3J clonotypes were defined as sequences sharing an identical inferred V gene, J gene, and CDR3 amino acid sequence. Percentage overlap between repertoires was calculated by dividing the number of shared unique clonotypes by the size of the smaller repertoire. Repertoire richness was assessed with RTK rarefaction, the Chao1 estimator, and Recon v2.1 estimates of unobserved clonotypes. Generation probabilities were computed with OLGA for all TCRbeta clonotypes obtained by the gDNA method from a handful of donors. Drawn from immuneACCESS, this table holds only the in-frame rearrangements with V and J called that TCRdb kept. Clones are partly lost; checked studies trace under half to an unresolved V gene and leave the rest unexplained. The V and J calls and clone size are taken from that table; D and trimming were inferred from the DNA. This sample has over 2,000,000 clones in its table, and 93% of those were observed once. Around 1.7% of the sample comes from the top ten.

The chain employs TRBV15 and TRBJ2-5, with 8 central nucleotides matching TRBD1. This TCR derives from a man aged 18 to 29 in good health. Some clones in this sample may be carry-over from other donors' samples. Sequenced sample: naive CD8+ T cells from PBMCs. The sample's cell subset or site label is to be understood as: CD45RA+CCR7+. The CDR3 protein sequence reads: CATSRRTGGETQYF. The DNA sequence is as follows: TGTGCCACCAGCAGACGAACAGGGGGAGAGACCCAGTACTTC.